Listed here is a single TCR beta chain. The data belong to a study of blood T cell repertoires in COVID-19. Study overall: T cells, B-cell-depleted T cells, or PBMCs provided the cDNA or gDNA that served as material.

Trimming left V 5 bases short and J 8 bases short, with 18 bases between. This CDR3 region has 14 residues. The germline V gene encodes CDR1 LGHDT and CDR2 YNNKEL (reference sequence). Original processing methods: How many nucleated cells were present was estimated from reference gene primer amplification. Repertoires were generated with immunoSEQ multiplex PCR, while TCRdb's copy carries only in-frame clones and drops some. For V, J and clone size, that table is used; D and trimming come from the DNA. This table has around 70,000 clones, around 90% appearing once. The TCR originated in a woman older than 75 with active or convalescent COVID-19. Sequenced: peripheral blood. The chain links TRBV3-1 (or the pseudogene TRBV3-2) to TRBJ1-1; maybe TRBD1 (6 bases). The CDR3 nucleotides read TGTGCCAGCAGCACAATCAGGGGTCAAGAAGAAGCTTTCTTT. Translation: CASSTIRGQEEAFF.